This T cell receptor (beta chain) was recorded in a study of breast tumors, draining lymph nodes, adjacent tissues. Overall study findings and caveats: Tumor T cell lymph node origin was a supported hypothesis, not proven. Tumor and nontumor repertoires were significantly more similar in luminal-like than in basal-like breast cancer. Tumors had less TCR diversity than lymph nodes, more than nontumor tissue.

Notes on this clonotype: The antigen remains unidentified. This may be a read error: a much more frequent sequence differs by one nucleotide.

Samples came from axillary lymph nodes draining the breast cancer. Germline V gene lookup returns CDR1 MRHNA and CDR2 SNTAGT. The CDR3 runs to 14 residues. A single record per CDR3 protein comes from TCRdb applying MiXCR to the multiplex PCR reads. Of 250,000 or so distinct CDR3 sequences in the sample, 30% to 35% were seen once. This TCR derives from a female donor with breast cancer. Some clones in this sample may be carry-over from other donors' samples. The sequenced sample consisted of axillary lymph node tissue. The J gene is TRBJ2-2, the V gene TRBV6-4, with D possibly being TRBD2 (5 bases). CDR3 sequence: CASSDSLLAGELSF. CDR3 nucleotide sequence: TGTGCCAGCAGTGACTCTTTGTTGGCCGGGGAGCTGTCTTTT.